This T cell receptor (beta chain) originates from a study of Ad26.COV2.S vaccination and SARS-CoV-2 variants. Overall study: Donor allocation was to the COV1001 Ad26.COV2.S trial arm. Each vaccinee took Ad26.COV2.S intramuscularly, once or twice 56 days apart.

With V trimmed by 0 bases and J by 10 bases, 2 bases remained unmatched. CDR3 length: 15 residues. CDR1 is SGHDT, CDR2 YYEEEE, per germline. Treatment here: some 19 received Ad26.COV2.S at low or high dose, single or two shots; five or six received placebo; per-sample allocation not given. Collection of samples fell on day 63 after the first vaccine or placebo injection. A Boston donor was an adult aged 18-55 years. Immunization relied on an Ad26 vector, which expressed Wuhan-strain SARS-CoV-2 spike. This clone has more than one count but fewer than ten. TCRdb's table, derived via immunoSEQ multiplex PCR, lists solely in-frame clones and lacks some. The data show approximately 350,000 clones, 83% seen once.

The sequencing used peripheral blood, collected in a trial of Ad26.COV2.S vaccine versus placebo. The TCR comes from a person aged 18-60 years who received the Ad26.COV2.S COVID-19 vaccine or a placebo. This rearrangement joins TRBV5-6 to TRBJ1-6; TRBD1 agrees at 12 bases. The CDR3 reads CASSLGDRGRSPLHF. The CDR3 nucleotides are TGTGCCAGCAGCTTGGGGGACAGGGGGCGATCACCCCTCCACTTT.